The following is a T cell receptor (beta chain) sequence with its context. This record belongs to a study of T cell repertoires in cytomegalovirus infection. Looking at the study overall: Through public TCR beta signatures, both CMV infection and matching HLA type were indicated.

One entry per CDR3 protein results from TCRdb running MiXCR on the reads. The table shows about 740,000 distinct CDR3 sequences, with 35% occurring only once. J lost 1 base, V lost 1 base, and 10 bases had no gene match. CDR3 size: 18 residues. The germline V gene encodes CDR1 MGHRA and CDR2 YSYEKL. This sequence joins TRBV4-1 and TRBJ2-1, with 7 bases matching TRBD2. Sequencing was carried out using PBMCs. This receptor was taken from a human donor in good health (CMV status not recorded). Some clones in this sample may be carry-over from other donors' samples. The CDR3 loop reads CASSQGLAVLGSYNEQFF. The CDR3 bases are TGCGCCAGCAGCCAAGGTCTAGCGGTCTTAGGATCCTACAATGAGCAGTTCTTC.